Below, one TCR beta chain is given with its context. Its specificity is not known. The data belong to a study of response to subunit inactivated influenza vaccine. Whole-study results and caveats: A suggestion made by the authors is that each seasonal influenza vaccination recruits few new T cells.

This CDR3 region has 13 residues. Germline CDR1 and CDR2: DFQATT and SNEGSKA (reference sequence). V shed 5 bases and J shed 5 bases, with 12 bases lying between them. Each CDR3 protein gets one entry after TCRdb re-called the RT-PCR reads with MiXCR. The sample carries 500,000 to 600,000 distinct CDR3 sequences, 10% to 15% recorded once. The chain links TRBV20-1 to TRBJ2-2; no clear D gene. The sequence was obtained from a man over 45 who received an inactivated influenza vaccine. Sequencing was performed on PBMCs from blood, taken roughly 6 weeks after vaccination. The CDR3 loop reads CSAFSALTGELFF. In nucleotides, the CDR3 is TGCAGTGCTTTTAGTGCGTTGACCGGGGAGCTGTTTTTT.